This T cell receptor beta chain is drawn from a study of a mutant IDH1 vaccine in newly diagnosed glioma. Overall study: Vaccinations were initiated 4-6 weeks following radiotherapy alone, or were given together with temozolomide cycles.

This clone is medium-sized by share. Its antigen is not identified. Trimming cost V 4 bases and J 2 bases; bases outside gene matches: 1. This CDR3 has 15 amino acids. The V gene's germline CDR1 is MRHNA and CDR2 SNTAGT. Profiling relied on immunoSEQ multiplex PCR, and the TCRdb table lists in-frame clones only, not all of them. The table has some 33,000 clones, 70% to 85% seen once. This sample's time point: week 35, safety follow-up. The vaccine gave 300 ug of a 20-mer mutant IDH1 peptide subcutaneously per dose. Eight vaccinations went to patients in weeks 1, 3, 5, 7, 11, 15, 19, 23. Astrocytomas found in donors were new, WHO grade 3 or 4, IDH1-mutant and ATRX-lost.

The rearrangement joins TRBV6-4 to TRBJ2-2; 10 bases line up with TRBD2. This sequence originates from a man younger than 40 with glioma. Source: PBMCs, taken from a glioma patient whose treatment included an IDH1 peptide vaccine. CDR3 sequence: CASSGTSGNTGELFF. CDR3 sequence (DNA): TGTGCCAGCAGTGGGACTAGCGGTAACACCGGGGAGCTGTTTTTT.